These T cell receptor beta chains were read from a single sample in a study of cytomegalovirus exposure and HLA in healthy donors. TCRdb's table, derived via immunoSEQ multiplex PCR, lists solely in-frame clones and lacks some. Of 140,000 to 150,000 clones in the sample, around three quarters were seen once. The sequenced sample was PBMCs. All receptors derive from a woman under 30 in good health and CMV-seropositive. Both conserved end residues are part of each CDR3. The D gene is left open where the match is weak. Where a row states a size, it is once, few, many or the class of an expanded clone; other rows omit it.

TRBD1	TRBV4-3	TRBJ1-6	once	17	TGCGCCAGCAGCATCTCTCTAGGGACAGGGAATAATTCACCCCTCCACTTT	CASSISLGTGNNSPLHF
.	TRBV27	TRBJ2-5	.	14	TGTGCCAGCAGTCCGGGACAATTCCAAGAGACCCAGTACTTC	CASSPGQFQETQYF
TRBD1	TRBV6-5	TRBJ1-1	.	14	TGTGCCAGCAGTCTTCGGACAGGAGCCACTGAAGCTTTCTTT	CASSLRTGATEAFF
.	TRBV30	TRBJ2-1	.	15	TGTGCCTGGAGTGGACAGGGAGGCTCCTACAATGAGCAGTTCTTC	CAWSGQGGSYNEQFF
TRBD2	TRBV27	TRBJ2-2	.	16	TGTGCCAGCAGTTTATGGCCGGGGGAGGGCACCGGGGAGCTGTTTTTT	CASSLWPGEGTGELFF
.	TRBV2	TRBJ2-7	.	11	TGTGCCAGCAGTGAAGTCTCCGAGCAGTACTTC	CASSEVSEQYF
TRBD1	TRBV6-1	TRBJ2-7	.	15	TGTGCCAGCAGTGTCTCCGGGACAGGGTTCCTCGGGCAGTACTTC	CASSVSGTGFLGQYF
.	TRBV6-5	TRBJ1-6	.	15	TGTGCCAGCAGTTACTCCCCGGGGTTTAATTCACCCCTCCACTTT	CASSYSPGFNSPLHF
TRBD1	TRBV5-8	TRBJ1-1	.	15	TGTGCCAGCAGCCCTAGACAGGGGGCGCGCACTGAAGCTTTCTTT	CASSPRQGARTEAFF
.	TRBV21-1	TRBJ1-1	once	13	TGTGCCAGCGTCCGACAGGGGAGGACTGAAGCTTTCTTT	CASVRQGRTEAFF
.	TRBV30	TRBJ1-5	.	14	TGTGCCTGGAGTAAGTCAGGGTTCAATCAGCCCCAGCATTTT	CAWSKSGFNQPQHF
TRBD1	TRBV6-5	TRBJ1-5	.	15	TGTGCCAGCAGCTCGGGACAGGGTAACAATCAGCCCCAGCATTTT	CASSSGQGNNQPQHF
TRBD2	TRBV13	TRBJ2-3	.	16	TGTGCCAGCAGCTTAAAAACCGGGACTAATACAGATACGCAGTATTTT	CASSLKTGTNTDTQYF
TRBD2	TRBV15	TRBJ2-1	.	16	TGTGCCACCAGCAGCCCCGCGAGTAGCGGGGGAACCGAGCAGTTCTTC	CATSSPASSGGTEQFF
.	TRBV6-5	TRBJ2-7	few	15	TGTGCCAGCAGTTACTCCCAGGGTGAGAGATACGAGCAGTACTTC	CASSYSQGERYEQYF
TRBD1	TRBV6-1	TRBJ1-6	.	15	TGTGCCAGCAGTGAAGGGAGCAGGGGGCAATCACCCCTCCACTTT	CASSEGSRGQSPLHF
.	TRBV10-3	TRBJ1-5	.	14	TGTGCCATCAGTGAGAGTTACAGTAATCAGCCCCAGCATTTT	CAISESYSNQPQHF
.	TRBV7-2	TRBJ1-2	.	14	TGTGCCAGCAGCCCCACGGGCTCCGCGGGTGGCTACACCTTC	CASSPTGSAGGYTF
TRBD1	TRBV4-1	TRBJ1-2	.	14	TGCGCCAGCAGGCAACCGGGACAGAACTATGGCTACACCTTC	CASRQPGQNYGYTF
.	TRBV6-4	TRBJ2-3	.	15	TGTGCCAGCAGTGACGTCGGGACTAGCACAGATACGCAGTATTTT	CASSDVGTSTDTQYF
.	TRBV15	TRBJ2-6	.	16	TGTGCCACCAGCGGACAGAGTTTCTCTGGGGCCAACGTCCTGACTTTC	CATSGQSFSGANVLTF
.	TRBV7-2	TRBJ1-1	few	15	TGTGCCAGCAGCTCCAGACCAGGGTGGAGCACTGAAGCTTTCTTT	CASSSRPGWSTEAFF
.	TRBV10-2	TRBJ1-5	.	14	TGCGCCAGCAGTGAGTCCGACAGAGATCAGCCCCAGCATTTT	CASSESDRDQPQHF
.	TRBV6-5	TRBJ1-2	.	15	TGTGCCAGCAGTTACTCGAATGCCCGGGACTATGGCTACACCTTC	CASSYSNARDYGYTF
TRBD2	TRBV4-3	TRBJ2-2	.	20	TGCGCCAGCAGCCAAGGCCAGGCTAGCGGGGGGGCGGGGCACACCGGGGAGCTGTTTTTT	CASSQGQASGGAGHTGELFF
TRBD1	TRBV10-3	TRBJ1-6	once	15	TGTGCCATCAGTGTGGGACAGGGGTTTAATTCACCCCTCCACTTT	CAISVGQGFNSPLHF
.	TRBV6-5	TRBJ1-6	.	15	TGTGCCAGCAGTAAGTACGGGGGACGGAGTTCACCCCTCCACTTT	CASSKYGGRSSPLHF
.	TRBV11-1	TRBJ2-7	few	15	TGTGCCAGCAGCTTAGAGGGCAGGGGCTCCTACGAGCAGTACTTC	CASSLEGRGSYEQYF
.	TRBV5-1	TRBJ2-3	few	15	TGCGCCAGCAGCCGTGTAGGGGCACCCACAGATACGCAGTATTTT	CASSRVGAPTDTQYF
TRBD1	TRBV27	TRBJ1-4	.	16	TGTGCCAGCAGTTTATCCAGGGGGCCAGCTAATGAAAAACTGTTTTTT	CASSLSRGPANEKLFF
TRBD2	TRBV10-1	TRBJ2-5	.	16	TGCGCCAGCAGTGAGGGCGGACTAGCGGGGCAAGAGACCCAGTACTTC	CASSEGGLAGQETQYF
TRBD1	TRBV7-9	TRBJ1-2	.	15	TGTGCCAGCAGCCCGCTACCCGGGACAGGGGAAAGCTACACCTTC	CASSPLPGTGESYTF
.	TRBV19	TRBJ2-5	.	15	TGTGCCAGTAGTATTTTTCGGGGATCGGAAGAGACCCAGTACTTC	CASSIFRGSEETQYF
.	TRBV6-6	TRBJ1-2	.	14	TGTGCCAGCAGGACTTACGATGCAGGGAAGGACAACACCTTC	CASRTYDAGKDNTF
TRBD1	TRBV5-4	TRBJ1-2	.	14	TGTGCCAGCAGCTTGACAGGGGGCAGCTATGGCTACACCTTC	CASSLTGGSYGYTF
TRBD2	TRBV5-1	TRBJ2-7	.	19	TGCGCCAGCAGCTGGCTCGCTAGCGGGGGGTTTTCCCTCTCCTACGAGCAGTACTTC	CASSWLASGGFSLSYEQYF
TRBD1	TRBV5-1	TRBJ2-6	.	15	TGCGCCAGCAGCCCAGGGGGCTCTGGGGCCAACGTCCTGACTTTC	CASSPGGSGANVLTF
.	TRBV15	TRBJ1-1	.	14	TGTGCCACCAGCAGAGAAGGGGGGAACACTGAAGCTTTCTTT	CATSREGGNTEAFF
.	TRBV25-1	TRBJ2-7	.	12	TGTGCCAGCCGCGGTCCTACCTACGAGCAGTACTTC	CASRGPTYEQYF
.	TRBV6-5	TRBJ2-1	few	14	TGTGCCAGCAGTTACGTTAGGGGTTACAATGAGCAGTTCTTC	CASSYVRGYNEQFF